Presented here are 14 T cell receptor beta chains from one specimen sequenced in a study of cytomegalovirus exposure and HLA in healthy donors. PCR employed 60 Vbeta and 13 Jbeta primers. Only in-frame clones appear in the TCRdb table, and some are missing; sequencing was by immunoSEQ multiplex PCR. The profile shows about 150,000 clones, roughly 71% of them singletons. The sequenced sample consisted of PBMCs. The receptor source for this set is a man aged 25-40 years in good health and CMV-seronegative.

This clone was counted a few times. This chain links TRBV20-1 with TRBJ2-5; D gene uncertain. Germline CDR1 reads DFQATT; CDR2 reads SNEGSKA (reference sequence). V lost 6 bases, J lost 3 bases, and 5 bases lay in between. The length of the CDR3 is 10 residues. CDR3 protein: CSATEETQYF. DNA of the CDR3: TGCAGTGCCACAGAAGAGACCCAGTACTTC.

Points on this clone: Other DNA sequences of this sample code for an identical CDR3. V and J are TRBV19 and TRBJ1-1; no firm D call. The V gene's germline CDR1 is LNHDA and CDR2 SQIVND (reference sequence). V was pared by 11 bases and J by 0 bases, with 7 bases between. The CDR3 has 11 residues. CDR3 in amino acids: CADTMNTEAFF. The DNA of the CDR3 is TGTGCCGACACGATGAACACTGAAGCTTTCTTT.

The rearrangement joins TRBV28 to TRBJ1-3, with 12 nucleotides matching TRBD1. This CDR3 contains 16 residues. V gave up 6 bases and J gave up 9 bases; unmatched junction bases: 12. Per the germline V gene, CDR1 is MDHEN and CDR2 is SYDVKM. The CDR3 sequence: CASSDLPGQGASTIYF. DNA for the CDR3: TGTGCCAGCAGCGACCTTCCGGGACAGGGGGCATCCACCATATATTTT.

For this clone: Relative to the germline gene, one junction end is altered; a read error may explain this. Other DNA sequences of this sample code for an identical CDR3. The chain carries TRBV9 and TRBJ2-6; possibly TRBD1 for D (5 bases). Germline V gives CDR1 SGDLS, CDR2 YYNGEE. The CDR3 has 16 amino acids. The CDR3 region has the DNA TGTGCCAGCAGCTTCCATCCAGGCTCTGGGGCCAACGGCCTGACTTTC. This sequence encodes CASSFHPGSGANGLTF.

A single count supports this clone. J is TRBJ2-5 and V is TRBV14; D is possibly TRBD1 (5 bases). The CDR3 covers 14 residues. CDR1 is SGHDN, CDR2 FVKESK, per germline. Trimming left V 4 bases short and J 4 bases short, with 13 bases between. The CDR3 region has the DNA TGTGCCAGCAGCCTATACAGGAAAGGAGAGACCCAGTACTTC. It yields the protein CASSLYRKGETQYF.

The V call is TRBV18, the J call TRBJ1-2; unclear D gene. Germline assignment: CDR1 KGHSH and CDR2 LQKENI. The CDR3 has 13 amino acids. Between the trimmed V and J ends, which lost 3 bases and 6 bases, there was a span of 11 bases. The CDR3 here is CASSPLPRDGYTF. The CDR3 nucleotides are TGTGCCAGCTCACCTCTCCCGAGGGATGGCTACACCTTC.

The chain combines TRBV28 with TRBJ1-2; 7 nucleotides line up with TRBD1. This CDR3 is built from 17 residues. V trimming: 2 bases; J trimming: 2 bases; junction bases outside the gene matches: 11. CDR1 is MDHEN, CDR2 SYDVKM, per germline. The CDR3 region has the DNA TGTGCCAGCAGTTTACTCGGGACAGCCCAAACCAACTATGGCTACACCTTC. Encoded protein: CASSLLGTAQTNYGYTF.

The V and J genes are TRBV18 and TRBJ2-7; D unclear. The V gene's germline CDR1 is KGHSH and CDR2 LQKENI. The CDR3 extends over 12 amino acids. Between the trimmed V and J ends, which lost 2 bases and 6 bases, there was a span of 8 bases. CDR3 sequence: CASSPDRSEQYF. The CDR3 DNA is TGTGCCAGCTCACCAGATCGGAGCGAGCAGTACTTC.

V is TRBV5-4 and J is TRBJ2-5, with D tentatively TRBD1 (7 bases). The CDR3 consists of 16 residues. The ends were cut back, 3 bases at V and 5 bases at J, with 20 bases in the middle. Germline V gene lookup returns CDR1 SGHNT and CDR2 YYREEE (reference sequence). For the CDR3, the DNA is TGTGCCAGCAGCTCGTCAACCGCAGGGGGGATGGAGACCCAGTACTTC. Protein: CASSSSTAGGMETQYF.

V and J are TRBV10-3 and TRBJ2-3; 7 positions agree with TRBD2. The CDR3 has 13 residues. The J segment lost 4 bases and the V segment lost 7 bases, leaving 5 bases of the junction unmatched. Looked up from germline, CDR1 is ENHRY and CDR2 is SYGVKD. CDR3 in amino acids: CAITSGAADTQYF. In DNA, the CDR3 is TGTGCCATCACGAGCGGGGCTGCAGATACGCAGTATTTT.

The CDR3 sequence is CASSVDFSYEQYF. CDR3 coding DNA: TGTGCCAGCAGCGTCGACTTCTCCTACGAGCAGTACTTC. This chain uses TRBV5-4 with TRBJ2-7; D ambiguous. The CDR3 spans 13 residues. Germline CDR1 reads SGHNT; CDR2 reads YYREEE (reference sequence). V gave up 4 bases and J gave up 0 bases, with 8 bases separating them.

The genes are TRBV7-2 and TRBJ2-7; 9 bases are a match to TRBD1. This CDR3 is built from 15 residues. Germline V gives CDR1 SGHTA, CDR2 FQGNSA. V lost 4 bases to trimming and J lost 2 bases; unmatched junction nucleotides: 6. The CDR3 reads CASSWTGDHTYEQYF. The CDR3 bases are TGTGCCAGCAGCTGGACAGGGGATCACACCTACGAGCAGTACTTC.

The chain is built from TRBV6-1 and TRBJ2-2; D is possibly TRBD1 (6 bases). The CDR3 has 14 amino acids. Germline values: CDR1 MNHNS, CDR2 SASEGT. V lost 5 bases to trimming and J lost 0 bases, with 7 bases between them. The CDR3 nucleotides read TGTGCCAGCAGTTGGACAGCGAACACCGGGGAGCTGTTTTTT. Translated: CASSWTANTGELFF.

This clone was counted only a few times. One end of the junction is discordant with germline, which a read error may explain. The chain has TRBV10-3 and TRBJ2-1; 10 bases are a match to TRBD2. Looked up from germline, CDR1 is ENHRY and CDR2 is SYGVKD. This CDR3 has 16 residues. The CDR3 bases are TGTGCCAGCAGTTACTCGCAGGGACTAGCGACCAATGAGCAGTTCTTC. Amino acids: CASSYSQGLATNEQFF.